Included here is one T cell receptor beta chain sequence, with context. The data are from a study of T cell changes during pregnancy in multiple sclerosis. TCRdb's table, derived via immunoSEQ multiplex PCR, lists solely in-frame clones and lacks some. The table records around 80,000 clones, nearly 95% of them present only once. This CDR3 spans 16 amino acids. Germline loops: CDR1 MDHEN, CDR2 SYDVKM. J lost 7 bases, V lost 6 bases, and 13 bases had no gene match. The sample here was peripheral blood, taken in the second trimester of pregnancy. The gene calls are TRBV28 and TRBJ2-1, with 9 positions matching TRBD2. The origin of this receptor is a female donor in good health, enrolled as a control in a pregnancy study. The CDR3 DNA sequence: TGTGCCAGCAGGGGGACAAGCGGGAGGCCTGGGAATGAGCAGTTCTTC. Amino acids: CASRGTSGRPGNEQFF. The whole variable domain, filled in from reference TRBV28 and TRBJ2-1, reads DVKVTQSSRYLVKRTGEKVFLECVQDMDHENMFWYRQDPGLGLRLIYFSYDVKMKEKGDIPEGYSVSREKKERFSLILESASTNQTSMYLCASRGTSGRPGNEQFFGPGTRLTVL.